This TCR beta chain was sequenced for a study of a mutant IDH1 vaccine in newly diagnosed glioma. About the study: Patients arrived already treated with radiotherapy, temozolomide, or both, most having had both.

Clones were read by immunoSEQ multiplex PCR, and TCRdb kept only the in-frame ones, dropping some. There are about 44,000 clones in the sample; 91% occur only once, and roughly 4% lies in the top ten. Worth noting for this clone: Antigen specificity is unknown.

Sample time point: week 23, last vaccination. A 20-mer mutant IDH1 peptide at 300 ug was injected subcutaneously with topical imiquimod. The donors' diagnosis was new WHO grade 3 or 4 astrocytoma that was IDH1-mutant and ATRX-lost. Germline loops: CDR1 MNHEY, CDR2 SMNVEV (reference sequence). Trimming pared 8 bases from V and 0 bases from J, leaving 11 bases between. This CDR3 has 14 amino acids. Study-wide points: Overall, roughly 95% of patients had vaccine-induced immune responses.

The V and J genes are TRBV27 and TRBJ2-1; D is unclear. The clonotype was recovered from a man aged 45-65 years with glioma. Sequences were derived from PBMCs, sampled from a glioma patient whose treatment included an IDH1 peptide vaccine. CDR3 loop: CASLQKSSYNEQFF. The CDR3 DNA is TGTGCCAGCCTACAGAAAAGCTCCTACAATGAGCAGTTCTTC.